This TCR beta chain was recorded in a study of blood T cell repertoires in COVID-19. Background on the study: There were acute and convalescent COVID-19 samples, and they came from the United States, Italy and Spain. T cells, B-cell-depleted T cells, or PBMCs provided the cDNA or gDNA that served as material.

Study processing details: Estimated nucleated cell counts came from reference gene primer amplification. Sequencing used immunoSEQ multiplex PCR; TCRdb keeps in-frame clones, though not all of them. V, J and clone size are those of that table, while D and trimming were read from the DNA. The table includes 90,000 to 120,000 clones, around 89% detected once. CDR1 is LNHDA and CDR2 is SQIVND in the germline V gene (reference sequence). Trimming took off 7 bases at V and 0 bases at J, with 12 bases between the two ends. The CDR3 is 14 amino acids. The chain is built from TRBV19 and TRBJ1-2, with TRBD1 as a possible D gene (5 bases). The material sequenced was peripheral blood. This TCR derives from a middle-aged man with active or convalescent COVID-19. Written as DNA, the CDR3 is TGTGCCAGTAAGATGGGGACTACTAACTATGGCTACACCTTC. Translated, it gives CASKMGTTNYGYTF.